Following are 30 T cell receptor beta chains from one sample sequenced in a study of cytomegalovirus exposure and HLA in healthy donors. The PCR contained 60 Vbeta and 13 Jbeta primers. Produced via immunoSEQ multiplex PCR; TCRdb's table is partial and in-frame only. The profile covers roughly 190,000 clones, with roughly 80% appearing a single time and roughly 1.6% taken by the ten largest. Sequencing used PBMCs. The origin of the receptors is a woman aged 18-29 years in good health and CMV-seronegative.

The chain employs TRBV27 and TRBJ2-2; D possibly corresponds to TRBD1 (5 bases). The CDR3 totals 20 residues. In germline, CDR1 is MNHEY, CDR2 SMNVEV (reference sequence). V lost 1 base to trimming and J lost 0 bases, with 21 bases between them. CDR3 region: CASSLLALSLTATNTGELFF. As DNA, the CDR3 is TGTGCCAGCAGTTTATTGGCCCTTAGCCTGACAGCGACGAACACCGGGGAGCTGTTTTTT.

This clone was recorded only once. The chain joins TRBV29-1 to TRBJ2-5, with D tentatively TRBD1 (6 bases). TRBJ2-7 matches the DNA end more closely, so the J call is doubtful. The germline CDR1 and CDR2 sequences are SQVTM and ANQGSEA. The CDR3 covers 13 residues. The CDR3 here is CSVAQGPYYEQYF. The CDR3 DNA is TGCAGCGTTGCCCAGGGGCCGTACTACGAGCAGTACTTC.

The chain employs TRBV19 and TRBJ2-1; TRBD2 is a possible D gene (6 bases). The CDR3 runs 14 residues. Germline values: CDR1 LNHDA, CDR2 SQIVND (reference sequence). The germline V and J ends were trimmed by 6 bases and 0 bases, with 9 bases remaining between them. Here the CDR3 DNA reads TGTGCCAGTAGCGCGCGGGGCTCCTACAATGAGCAGTTCTTC. It specifies CASSARGSYNEQFF.

This chain connects TRBV5-4 to TRBJ1-4; D is perhaps TRBD1 (5 bases). The V gene lost 4 bases and the J gene lost 10 bases, with 20 bases spanning the gap. The CDR3 runs 15 residues. Looked up from germline, CDR1 is SGHNT and CDR2 is YYREEE (reference sequence). The CDR3 DNA sequence: TGTGCCAGCAGCGACGCTCAGGGTGGGGGGGGAAAACTGTTTTTT. Amino acids: CASSDAQGGGGKLFF.

The rearrangement joins TRBV19 to TRBJ2-5; 11 positions match TRBD2. With 5 bases clipped from V and 4 bases from J, the junction kept 6 bases outside the gene matches. This CDR3 comprises 15 residues. CDR1 and CDR2 (germline): LNHDA, SQIVND (reference sequence). The DNA for the CDR3 is TGTGCCAGTAGTGGCCTAGCGGGAGGTCGAGAGACCCAGTACTTC. The encoded protein is CASSGLAGGRETQYF. Full variable domain (remainder filled in from reference TRBV19 and TRBJ2-5): DGGITQSPKYLFRKEGQNVTLSCEQNLNHDAMYWYRQDPGQGLRLIYYSQIVNDFQKGDIAEGYSVSREKKESFPLTVTSAQKNPTAFYLCASSGLAGGRETQYFGPGTRLLVL.

The table lists this clone with a count of one. The rearrangement links TRBV7-9 to TRBJ2-1; 9 nucleotides line up with TRBD2. V lost 3 bases to trimming and J lost 9 bases; unmatched junction nucleotides: 15. The CDR3 loop spans 17 amino acids. The germline CDR1 and CDR2 sequences are SEHNR and FQNEAQ (reference sequence). The CDR3 here is CASSLIDWSPRGGEQFF. As DNA, the CDR3 is TGTGCCAGCAGCTTGATCGACTGGAGCCCGCGGGGGGGTGAGCAGTTCTTC.

The CDR3 DNA reads as TGTGCCACCGAAAGGACTAGCGGGAGTGATACTGGGGCCAACGTCCTGACTTTC. The encoded protein is CATERTSGSDTGANVLTF. This chain connects TRBV19 to TRBJ2-6; TRBD2 agrees at 13 bases. Germline V gene data show CDR1 as LNHDA and CDR2 as SQIVND (reference sequence). V shed 10 bases and J 2 bases; nucleotides not matched to a gene: 11. CDR3 length equals 18 residues.

This sequence joins TRBV4-3 and TRBJ2-3, with D maybe TRBD1 (5 bases). CDR1 is LGHNA and CDR2 is YSLEER in the germline V gene. Trimming pared 1 base from V and 5 bases from J, leaving 13 bases between. This CDR3 has 15 amino acids. Written as DNA, the CDR3 is TGCGCCAGCAGCCAAGTTGCCAGGGTGGAAGATACGCAGTATTTT. It yields the protein CASSQVARVEDTQYF.

A few counts support this clone. The chain is built from TRBV5-4 and TRBJ2-2; D may be TRBD2 (5 bases). The CDR3 is made up of 17 amino acids. Germline CDR1 and CDR2: SGHNT and YYREEE (reference sequence). V lost 4 bases and J lost 3, with 19 bases in between. The CDR3 here is CASSQDWSSRYTGELFF. The CDR3 DNA is TGTGCCAGCAGCCAAGATTGGTCTAGCAGATACACCGGGGAGCTGTTTTTT.

This chain links TRBV9 with TRBJ2-1; 7 bases line up with TRBD2. The ends lost 4 bases at V and 3 bases at J; junction bases unmatched: 7. CDR3 length equals 15 residues. CDR1 and CDR2 from the germline V gene are SGDLS and YYNGEE. The CDR3 DNA follows: TGTGCCAGCAGCCGGTGGACTAGTAACTACAATGAGCAGTTCTTC. It translates to CASSRWTSNYNEQFF.

This chain connects TRBV5-1 to TRBJ1-5, with TRBD1 as a possible D gene (5 bases). This CDR3 comprises 16 residues. V lost 3 bases, J lost 4 bases, and 17 bases lay in between. Per germline, CDR1 SGHRS and CDR2 YFSETQ. CDR3 in DNA: TGCGCCAGCAGCTCCCGTGGGAGGGGAGAAAATCAGCCCCAGCATTTT. This encodes CASSSRGRGENQPQHF.

The chain links TRBV6-1 to TRBJ2-5; TRBD1 aligns across 9 bases. The CDR3 is 13 amino acids. The junction had 5 bases not matched to a gene; V was cut back by 6 bases and J by 6 bases. Germline-derived CDR1 and CDR2 are MNHNS and SASEGT. The CDR3 spells CASREQGAKTQYF. The DNA for the CDR3 is TGTGCCAGCAGAGAACAGGGGGCCAAGACCCAGTACTTC.

The chain is built from TRBV9 and TRBJ2-2; TRBD1 is a possible D gene (6 bases). Per the germline V gene, CDR1 is SGDLS and CDR2 is YYNGEE. The CDR3 totals 17 residues. The V end was cut by 3 bases, the J end by 0 bases, with 15 bases between. This chain's CDR3 is CASSAGALTANTGELFF. CDR3 nucleotides: TGTGCCAGCAGCGCAGGGGCCCTCACCGCGAACACCGGGGAGCTGTTTTTT. Complete variable domain (other parts from reference TRBV9 and TRBJ2-2): DSGVTQTPKHLITATGQRVTLRCSPRSGDLSVYWYQQSLDQGLQFLIQYYNGEERAKGNILERFSAQQFPDLHSELNLSSLELGDSALYFCASSAGALTANTGELFFGEGSRLTVL.

Concerning this clone: Mismatch with germline at one junction end may stem from a read error. Other DNA sequences within the sample encode an identical CDR3. The chain links TRBV7-4 to TRBJ2-5; 16 bases map to TRBD2. The CDR3 has 20 residues. Germline values: CDR1 SGHVT, CDR2 SQSDAQ. CDR3 nucleotide sequence: TGTGCCAGCAGCACTAGCCCCGGGACTAGCGGGAGGGACAGAGGGGAGACTCAGTACTTC. Translation: CASSTSPGTSGRDRGETQYF.

The chain combines TRBV7-9 with TRBJ2-5; no firm D call. Near its end, the DNA agrees better with TRBJ2-7, so the J call may be wrong. The CDR3 extends over 11 amino acids. Looked up from germline, CDR1 is SEHNR and CDR2 is FQNEAQ (reference sequence). The CDR3 DNA reads TGTGCCAGCAGCCCAGGCTACGAGCAGTACTTC. It codes for CASSPGYEQYF.

The J gene is TRBJ2-3, the V gene TRBV7-8; the D is unclear. The germline V and J ends were trimmed by 6 bases and 0 bases, with 10 bases remaining between them. The CDR3 is 14 amino acids. Germline loops: CDR1 SGHVS, CDR2 FQNEAQ. CDR3 in DNA: TGTGCCAGCAGGCGGCAACCTAGCACAGATACGCAGTATTTT. Translated: CASRRQPSTDTQYF. The entire variable domain, with the rest obtained from reference TRBV7-8 and TRBJ2-3, is as follows: GAGVSQSPRYKVAKRGQDVALRCDPISGHVSLFWYQQALGQGPEFLTYFQNEAQLDKSGLPSDRFFAERPEGSVSTLKIQRTQQEDSAVYLCASRRQPSTDTQYFGPGTRLTVL.

As concerns this clone: An end of the junction does not agree with germline; a read error may underlie this. The CDR3 DNA follows: TGTACCAGCAGTCCTACAGGACAAGACGAGCAGTACTTC. Translated, it gives CTSSPTGQDEQYF. This chain uses TRBV7-6 with TRBJ2-7; maybe TRBD1 (5 bases). CDR3 length equals 13 residues. Germline V gives CDR1 SGHVS, CDR2 FNYEAQ.

The CDR3 region has the DNA TGTGCCAGCAGCTCACAGTGGAATGTTGGCTACAATGAGCAGTTCTTC. As protein: CASSSQWNVGYNEQFF. The chain uses TRBV7-8 and TRBJ2-1, with D hard to call. CDR1 SGHVS and CDR2 FQNEAQ come from the germline V gene. Trimming pared 4 bases from V and 3 bases from J, leaving 16 bases between. The CDR3 is made up of 16 amino acids.

The J gene is TRBJ2-1, the V gene TRBV10-3; possibly TRBD2 for D (7 bases). The CDR3 covers 15 residues. V lost 11 bases and J lost 6, with 23 bases in between. The V gene's germline CDR1 is ENHRY and CDR2 SYGVKD. CDR3 residues: CAAGQSGMGANEQFF. DNA of the CDR3: TGTGCCGCCGGGCAAAGCGGGATGGGGGCCAATGAGCAGTTCTTC.

V and J are TRBV4-1 and TRBJ2-1; 7 positions agree with TRBD1. The germline V gene has CDR1 MGHRA and CDR2 YSYEKL. CDR3 length equals 18 residues. J gave up 1 base and V 4 bases, and 13 bases lay outside the gene matches. The CDR3 here is CASSPNLQGRTSYNEQFF. The CDR3 nucleotides are TGCGCCAGCAGCCCAAACCTACAGGGGCGAACGTCCTACAATGAGCAGTTCTTC.

The J gene is TRBJ1-1, the V gene TRBV14, with D perhaps TRBD1 (5 bases). The CDR3 is 13 residues long. Germline assignment: CDR1 SGHDN and CDR2 FVKESK. The germline V and J ends were trimmed by 3 bases and 10 bases, with 15 bases remaining between them. DNA of the CDR3: TGTGCCAGCAGCCAGTTAAACAGGCCAGCAGCTTTCTTT. Encoded protein: CASSQLNRPAAFF.

The chain has TRBV5-4 and TRBJ2-7; D unclear. Looked up from germline, CDR1 is SGHNT and CDR2 is YYREEE (reference sequence). The CDR3 has 15 amino acids. Trimming stripped 1 base from V and 0 bases from J, with 11 bases between. This CDR3 is CASSLPSVHSYEQYF. The CDR3 DNA is TGTGCCAGCAGCTTGCCCAGCGTGCACTCCTACGAGCAGTACTTC.

The J gene is TRBJ1-2, the V gene TRBV5-1; weak D call: TRBD1 (5 bases). The CDR3 length is 13 residues. V was pared by 6 bases and J by 8 bases, with 17 bases between. Germline lookup yields CDR1 SGHRS and CDR2 YFSETQ. The CDR3 DNA follows: TGCGCCAGCACCTCCGGGCAGGGAATCGGCTACACCTTC. The encoded protein is CASTSGQGIGYTF.

The chain combines TRBV30 with TRBJ1-1, with 10 bases fitting TRBD1. The V segment lost 2 bases and the J segment 6 bases; nucleotides outside the gene matches: 3. The germline CDR1 and CDR2 sequences are GTSNPN and SVGIG (reference sequence). CDR3 length: 13 residues. CDR3 nucleotide sequence: TGTGCCTGGAGTAAGACAGGGGGCCCTGAAGCTTTCTTT. Its translation: CAWSKTGGPEAFF.

This rearrangement joins TRBV27 to TRBJ2-2, with D possibly being TRBD1 (6 bases). CDR3 size: 15 residues. V lost 0 bases and J lost 5, with 10 bases in between. Germline assignment: CDR1 MNHEY and CDR2 SMNVEV (reference sequence). Written as DNA, the CDR3 is TGTGCCAGCAGTTTATCGAATACAGGGACCGGGGAGCTGTTTTTT. It specifies CASSLSNTGTGELFF.

The genes are TRBV5-1 and TRBJ1-2; perhaps TRBD1 as D (5 bases). The CDR3 sequence is 17 residues long. Deletions cut 4 bases from V and 3 bases from J, with 22 bases between. CDR1 SGHRS and CDR2 YFSETQ come from the germline V gene. CDR3 sequence reads: CASSPQGIGVIDYGYTF. The CDR3, as DNA: TGCGCCAGCAGCCCCCAGGGTATAGGGGTTATTGACTATGGCTACACCTTC.

V is TRBV27 and J is TRBJ2-7, with 10 bases matching TRBD2. From germline, CDR1 is MNHEY and CDR2 SMNVEV (reference sequence). This CDR3 spans 17 amino acids. V shed 2 bases and J 4 bases; nucleotides not matched to a gene: 11. CDR3 nucleotide sequence: TGTGCCAGCAGTTTAAAGGGGGCTAGCGGGAGCGGGTACGAGCAGTACTTC. Amino acids: CASSLKGASGSGYEQYF.

The genes are TRBV21-1 and TRBJ1-2; no check of the table's D call, TRBD1, against the DNA was made. TRBV21-1 is flagged as a pseudogene. The CDR3 is 19 residues long. The CDR3 is CASSHMAITPTGQGSGYTF. The CDR3 coding sequence is TGTGCCAGCAGCCATATGGCTATCACTCCAACGGGACAGGGAAGTGGCTACACCTTC.

CDR3 nucleotide sequence: TGCGCCAGCAGCCAAGCTTTCGGGGGAGTCGGCTCCCTCCACTACGAGCAGTACTTC. It yields the protein CASSQAFGGVGSLHYEQYF. The V call is TRBV4-3, the J call TRBJ2-7; the D gene is possibly TRBD2 (6 bases). The V gene's germline CDR1 is LGHNA and CDR2 YSLEER. With 1 base removed from V and 3 bases from J, the gap between germline ends came to 25 bases. The CDR3 covers 19 residues.

The table lists this clone with a count of one. J is TRBJ1-1 and V is TRBV5-6; D is undetermined. V was trimmed by 3 bases and J by 11 bases, leaving 11 bases between them. This CDR3 contains 11 residues. From germline, CDR1 is SGHDT and CDR2 YYEEEE. The CDR3 region is CASSSEGRAFF. The CDR3 DNA follows: TGTGCCAGCAGCTCCGAGGGCCGGGCTTTCTTT.